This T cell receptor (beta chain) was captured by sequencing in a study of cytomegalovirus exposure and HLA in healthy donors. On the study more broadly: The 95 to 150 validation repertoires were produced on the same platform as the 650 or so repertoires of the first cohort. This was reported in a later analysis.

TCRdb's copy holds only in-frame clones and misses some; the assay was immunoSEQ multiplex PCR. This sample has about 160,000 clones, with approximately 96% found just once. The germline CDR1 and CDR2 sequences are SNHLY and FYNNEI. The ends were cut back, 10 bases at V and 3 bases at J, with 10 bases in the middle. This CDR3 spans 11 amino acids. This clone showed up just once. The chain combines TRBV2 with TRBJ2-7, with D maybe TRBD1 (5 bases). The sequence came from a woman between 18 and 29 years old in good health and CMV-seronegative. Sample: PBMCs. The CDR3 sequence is CATTVNYEQYF. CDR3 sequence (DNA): TGTGCCACGACAGTAAACTACGAGCAGTACTTC.